This TCR beta chain was recorded in a study of blood T cell repertoires in COVID-19. The length of the CDR3 is 15 residues. The J segment lost 2 bases and the V segment lost 4 bases, leaving 7 bases of the junction unmatched. The germline V gene encodes CDR1 SGHDT and CDR2 YYEEEE. Original methodology: It was from reference gene primer amplification that nucleated cell counts were estimated. Assay: immunoSEQ multiplex PCR; the TCRdb copy retains only in-frame clones and omits some. That table supplies the V and J calls and clone size; D and trimming were determined from the DNA. The sample lists about 170,000 clones; about 89% were seen once.

This clonotype originated in a man between 65 and 85 years old with acute or convalescent COVID-19. The material sequenced was peripheral blood. The genes are TRBV5-6 and TRBJ2-3; 7 nucleotides match TRBD1. CDR3 in DNA: TGTGCCAGCAGCCTGGACAGGATTATCACAGATACGCAGTATTTT. It yields the protein CASSLDRIITDTQYF.